The entry below describes one TCR beta chain. Its antigen is unknown. This entry comes from a study of cytomegalovirus exposure and HLA in healthy donors. Study-level results: Most likely, a cluster of highly shared sequence variants arose as a sequencing artifact.

The PCR contained 60 Vbeta and 13 Jbeta primers. The method was immunoSEQ multiplex PCR; TCRdb's version includes in-frame clones alone and lacks a portion of them. The sample records roughly 140,000 clones, about 79% being singletons. This CDR3 has 12 amino acids. V lost 8 bases and J lost 4, with 9 bases in between. Germline CDR1 reads GTSNPN; CDR2 reads SVGIG (reference sequence). This clonotype was obtained from a male donor in good health and CMV-seronegative. The sample consisted of PBMCs. The chain couples TRBV30 to TRBJ2-6, with no clear D. The CDR3 loop is CAEDLGANVLTF. CDR3 nucleotides: TGTGCCGAGGATTTGGGGGCCAACGTCCTGACTTTC.